These 9 T cell receptor beta chains were sequenced from one sample in a study of blood T cell repertoires in COVID-19. Repertoires were generated with immunoSEQ multiplex PCR, while TCRdb's copy carries only in-frame clones and drops some. The table has hundreds of thousands of clones, about 90% seen once. The sample comprised peripheral blood. The receptors stem from a man aged 18 to 30 with active or convalescent COVID-19.

CDR3 sequence: CASSFGQGRSPLHF. The CDR3 DNA follows: TGTGCCAGCAGCTTCGGACAGGGGAGATCACCCCTCCACTTT. This chain connects TRBV7-2 to TRBJ1-6, with 9 nucleotides matching TRBD1. The CDR3 runs to 14 residues. Germline-derived CDR1 and CDR2 are SGHTA and FQGNSA. The trim removed 3 bases at V and 10 bases at J, leaving 4 bases unmatched.

The CDR3 reads CASSTPGDNQPQHF. CDR3 in DNA: TGTGCCAGCAGTACCCCGGGGGACAATCAGCCCCAGCATTTT. The chain uses TRBV6-2 or TRBV6-3 and TRBJ1-5, with D possibly matching TRBD1 (5 bases). V was clipped by 5 bases and J by 3 bases, with 11 bases between them. CDR3 length: 14 residues. The germline V gene has CDR1 MNHEY and CDR2 SVGEGT.

This rearrangement joins TRBV7-9 to TRBJ1-6; 8 bases line up with TRBD1. This CDR3 contains 15 residues. Germline trimming cut 5 bases from V and 7 bases from J; bases unmatched to any gene: 7. Germline-derived CDR1 and CDR2 are SEHNR and FQNEAQ (reference sequence). CDR3 region: CASSRTGQGNSPLHF. CDR3 bases: TGTGCCAGCAGCCGTACCGGACAGGGAAATTCACCCCTCCACTTT.

This chain links TRBV7-8 with TRBJ2-1; 7 bases map to TRBD1. The CDR3 loop spans 20 amino acids. The junction had 22 bases not matched to a gene; V was cut back by 5 bases and J by 3 bases. From germline, CDR1 is SGHVS and CDR2 FQNEAQ. CDR3 in DNA: TGTGCCAGCAGCACTCGCCGGGACACCTTCAGGGGGACAATCTACAATGAGCAGTTCTTC. This codes for CASSTRRDTFRGTIYNEQFF.

The chain uses TRBV28 and TRBJ1-5, with D perhaps matching TRBD1 (5 bases). The CDR3 has 16 amino acids. Trimming left V 5 bases short and J 2 bases short, with 16 bases between. The germline CDR1 and CDR2 sequences are MDHEN and SYDVKM. The CDR3 sequence is CASSPQGGVGNQPQHF. The DNA of the CDR3 is TGTGCCAGCAGTCCCCAGGGTGGAGTTGGCAATCAGCCCCAGCATTTT.

This chain joins TRBV4-3 and TRBJ1-2, with D unresolved. The germline V gene encodes CDR1 LGHNA and CDR2 YSLEER. The CDR3 is 17 residues long. V lost 0 bases and J lost 4, with 18 bases in between. The CDR3 here is CASSQDPREPLGYGYTF. CDR3 DNA sequence: TGCGCCAGCAGCCAAGATCCCCGAGAACCGCTTGGCTATGGCTACACCTTC.

The rearrangement links TRBV2 to TRBJ2-7; 9 nucleotides line up with TRBD1. Trimming took 6 bases from V and 0 from J; bases not matched to a gene: 3. CDR3 length: 14 residues. CDR1 is SNHLY, CDR2 FYNNEI, per germline. CDR3 coding DNA: TGTGCCAGCAGAAGGGACAGGGACTCCTACGAGCAGTACTTC. Amino acid sequence: CASRRDRDSYEQYF.

The chain combines TRBV7-2 with TRBJ1-1; possibly TRBD1 for D (5 bases). CDR3 length equals 14 residues. The V gene lost 2 bases and the J gene lost 5 bases, with 12 bases spanning the gap. Germline V CDR1 and CDR2: SGHTA, FQGNSA. CDR3 nucleotides: TGTGCCAGCAGCTTAAGGGGTGGTCTAACTGAAGCTTTCTTT. This codes for CASSLRGGLTEAFF.

CDR3 amino acids: CASSEALWTLGNTIYF. The CDR3 coding sequence is TGTGCCAGCAGTGAAGCGCTTTGGACTCTTGGAAACACCATATATTTT. The chain couples TRBV2 to TRBJ1-3; D gene ambiguous. The CDR3 spans 16 residues. Trimming cost V 0 bases and J 3 bases, with 12 bases left between them. From germline, CDR1 is SNHLY and CDR2 FYNNEI.